Presented here are 9 T cell receptor beta chains from one specimen sequenced in a study of OX40 agonist ivuxolimab in advanced cancers. Some clones are missing from TCRdb's copy, which holds only in-frame ones; the method was immunoSEQ multiplex PCR. The sample contains fewer than 30,000 clones, approximately 80% of which appear only once. Here the sequenced sample was CD4+ or CD8+ T cells sorted from blood, taken in a trial of the OX40 agonist ivuxolimab. Every receptor here comes from an adult with an advanced solid tumor such as melanoma, head and neck, liver or kidney cancer.

This chain connects TRBV13 to TRBJ2-5; D not certain. The CDR3 extends over 16 amino acids. Per germline, CDR1 PRHDT and CDR2 FYEKMQ (reference sequence). Trimming pared 5 bases from V and 4 bases from J, leaving 20 bases between. The CDR3 here is CASSVGRSAARETQYF. The CDR3 DNA reads as TGTGCCAGCAGCGTGGGCCGTAGTGCAGCGCGAGAGACCCAGTACTTC. The full variable domain, its missing parts supplied by reference TRBV13 and TRBJ2-5, is AAGVIQSPRHLIKEKRETATLKCYPIPRHDTVYWYQQGPGQDPQFLISFYEKMQSDKGSIPDRFSAQQFSDYHSELNMSSLELGDSALYFCASSVGRSAARETQYFGPGTRLLVL.

V usage is TRBV5-6 and J usage is TRBJ2-7, with 12 bases matching TRBD2. The junction had 2 bases not matched to a gene; V was cut back by 0 bases and J by 4 bases. Germline lookup yields CDR1 SGHDT and CDR2 YYEEEE. CDR3 length equals 15 residues. CDR3 loop: CASSLAGTSGYEQYF. The DNA of the CDR3 is TGTGCCAGCAGCTTGGCGGGGACTAGCGGGTACGAGCAGTACTTC.

The chain joins TRBV7-9 to TRBJ1-1; D unclear. The CDR3 spans 13 residues. Germline V lookup: CDR1 SEHNR, CDR2 FQNEAQ (reference sequence). Trimming took 1 base from V and 4 from J, leaving 7 bases between them. The CDR3 region has the DNA TGTGCCAGCAGCTTAGGGCAAGGCACTGAAGCTTTCTTT. This gives the protein CASSLGQGTEAFF.

The chain links TRBV27 to TRBJ1-5; D not resolved. Germline assignment: CDR1 MNHEY and CDR2 SMNVEV (reference sequence). Trimming cost V 2 bases and J 6 bases, with 5 bases left between them. This CDR3 spans 12 amino acids. The DNA for the CDR3 is TGTGCCAGCAGTTTAGGAGGTCAGCCCCAGCATTTT. Translation gives CASSLGGQPQHF.

This sequence joins TRBV7-6 and TRBJ2-5; D possibly corresponds to TRBD2 (6 bases). This CDR3 comprises 15 residues. Germline V gene data show CDR1 as SGHVS and CDR2 as FNYEAQ. V was cut by 5 bases and J by 4 bases, with 17 bases left in between. The CDR3 region has the DNA TGTGCCAGCAGCCCTCCGGCGGGAATAACAGAGACCCAGTACTTC. It yields the protein CASSPPAGITETQYF.

V and J are TRBV27 and TRBJ2-5, with 7 bases that match TRBD2. Trimming removed 4 bases from V and 5 bases from J; junction bases left unmatched: 4. This CDR3 contains 13 residues. Germline CDR1 reads MNHEY; CDR2 reads SMNVEV (reference sequence). CDR3 coding DNA: TGTGCCAGCAGTTGGACTAGGCGGGAGACCCAGTACTTC. Encoded protein: CASSWTRRETQYF.

CDR3 protein: CASSLAWTSGRRGRETQYF. The CDR3 DNA reads as TGTGCCAGCAGCTTAGCTTGGACTAGCGGGAGGAGGGGTAGGGAGACCCAGTACTTC. The rearrangement links TRBV7-6 to TRBJ2-5; 14 nucleotides match TRBD2. Germline lookup yields CDR1 SGHVS and CDR2 FNYEAQ. V was clipped by 0 bases and J by 5 bases; unmatched bases: 11. This CDR3 is 19 amino acids long.

This clone was recorded a few times. The chain links TRBV7-9 to TRBJ1-1; D uncertain. CDR1 and CDR2 from the germline V gene are SEHNR and FQNEAQ (reference sequence). V lost 1 base to trimming and J lost 7 bases, with 4 bases between them. The CDR3 loop spans 11 amino acids. Here the CDR3 reads CASSLGDEAFF. CDR3 DNA: TGTGCCAGCAGCTTAGGCGATGAAGCTTTCTTT.

This clone has only a few counts. The chain uses TRBV6-5 and TRBJ2-5, with TRBD2 identical over 7 bases. This CDR3 spans 12 amino acids. CDR1 is MNHEY and CDR2 is SVGAGI in the germline V gene. Trimming removed 5 bases from V and 5 bases from J; junction bases left unmatched: 2. CDR3 DNA sequence: TGTGCCAGCAGTCCCGGGGGGGAGACCCAGTACTTC. Its protein is CASSPGGETQYF.